This T cell receptor (beta chain) was recovered during a study of T cell clones after liver transplantation. Findings and caveats of the study: A significant post-transplant drop in circulating graft-donor-reactive CD4 TCRbeta sequences occurred in most of the 8 subjects.

The CDR3 contains 15 residues. V trimming: 2 bases; J trimming: 1 base; junction bases outside the gene matches: 1. CDR1 is SGHRS, CDR2 YFSETQ, per germline. Clones were read by immunoSEQ multiplex PCR, and TCRdb kept only the in-frame ones, dropping some. Of 95,000 to 130,000 clones listed, 90% were seen once; the top ten hold 0.8% to 0.9%. Points on this clone: The antigen is not known.

Sequences were derived from CD4+ T cells from blood, sampled 12 months after liver transplant. The receptor's source is a human patient who received a liver transplant. The graft donor may account for some of the T cells. The chain couples TRBV5-1 to TRBJ1-1; 11 positions agree with TRBD1. The CDR3 is CASSFGTGGNTEAFF. CDR3 DNA: TGCGCCAGCAGCTTCGGGACAGGGGGGAACACTGAAGCTTTCTTT.